This T cell receptor (beta chain) derives from a study of identical twins. Per germline, CDR1 LGHDT and CDR2 YNNKEL (reference sequence). This CDR3 has 15 amino acids. Trimming left V 1 base short and J 2 bases short, with 12 bases between. TCRdb re-called the 5' RACE reads through MiXCR, storing one row per CDR3 protein. The repertoire holds hundreds of thousands of distinct CDR3 sequences, with 7% to 7.5% as singletons. Broader study findings: Possibly, invariant MAIT and iNKT cells partly confounded zero-insertion analyses.

This clonotype was picked up many times. Its antigen is undetermined. Another study also made use of these data, one on yellow fever vaccine responses in identical twins.

The material sequenced was PBMCs. This sequence joins TRBV3-1 and TRBJ2-7; D remains ambiguous. The receptor's source is a young woman in good health. The CDR3 reads CASSQVFVGPYEQYF. CDR3 bases: TGTGCCAGCAGCCAAGTTTTCGTCGGACCCTACGAGCAGTACTTC.